The 23 T cell receptor beta chains presented below share a single source sample, sequenced in a study of CXCR3-negative and CXCR3-positive naive CD8 T cells. The method, 5' RACE with UMI labels, was used to prepare the TRB cDNA libraries. TCRdb re-analyzed the 5' RACE reads; it lists each CDR3 protein once, without DNA. Recorded for this sample: about 110,000 distinct CDR3 sequences. Their antigen targets remain unknown. Study observations and caveats: Hydrophobicity of TRB CDR3s was greater in CXCR3-positive naive cells than in CXCR3-negative naive cells.

The sample was naive CXCR3+ CD8+ T cells from blood. Subset in this sample: CD45RO-CCR7+CD27+CD95- naive CD8+ T cells expressing CXCR3 (TNR3+). Receptors were obtained from a human donor in good health. Some clones in this sample may be carry-over from other donors' samples.

The chain links TRBV19 to TRBJ1-1; TCRdb selects TRBD1, and the lack of DNA leaves this call unchecked. Per germline, CDR1 LNHDA and CDR2 SQIVND (reference sequence). The CDR3 consists of 13 residues. CDR3 residues: CASSFRDSPEAFF.

V gene TRBV5-6 combines with J gene TRBJ2-2. Germline V gene sequence: CDR1 SGHDT, CDR2 YYEEEE. The CDR3 totals 15 residues. The CDR3 loop reads CASSLLRRQIVELFF.

This chain uses TRBV3-1 with TRBJ2-1; TCRdb designates TRBD2, a call that cannot be tested without DNA. This CDR3 comprises 16 residues. Germline-derived CDR1 and CDR2 are LGHDT and YNNKEL (reference sequence). CDR3 sequence reads: CASRSQVRGGYNEQFF.

The genes are TRBV28 and TRBJ2-7; TCRdb picks TRBD1, but there is no DNA to check that call. CDR1 and CDR2 (germline): MDHEN, SYDVKM. The CDR3 runs 20 residues. The CDR3 loop is CASSFTGTGGSLDLLLEQYF.

The chain is built from TRBV7-9 and TRBJ2-1; no DNA is available, so the TRBD1 call from TCRdb remains unchecked. Germline-derived CDR1 and CDR2 are SEHNR and FQNEAQ (reference sequence). There are 13 residues in the CDR3. Here the CDR3 reads CASRLPPLNEQFF. The full variable domain, with the rest looked up from reference TRBV7-9 and TRBJ2-1, is DTGVSQNPRHKITKRGQNVTFRCDPISEHNRLYWYRQTLGQGPEFLTYFQNEAQLEKSRLLSDRFSAERPKGSFSTLEIQRTEQGDSAMYLCASRLPPLNEQFFGPGTRLTVL.

CDR3 in amino acids: CASSALRTDTQYF. J is TRBJ2-3 and V is TRBV6-5; TCRdb indicates TRBD2, and absent DNA this call remains unverified. Germline V gene lookup returns CDR1 MNHEY and CDR2 SVGAGI. The CDR3 is 13 amino acids.

J is TRBJ2-1 and V is TRBV19. Germline CDR1 LNHDA, CDR2 SQIVND (reference sequence). The CDR3 contains 14 residues. This CDR3 reads CASSTSGYRNEQFF.

The chain has TRBV6-5 and TRBJ2-1. CDR3 length: 14 residues. Per the germline V gene, CDR1 is MNHEY and CDR2 is SVGAGI. The CDR3 sequence: CASSYGPTYNEQFF.

This chain links TRBV7-2 with TRBJ2-1; TCRdb's D call, TRBD2, is unchecked because there is no DNA. The CDR3 runs 17 residues. CDR1 is SGHTA and CDR2 is FQGNSA in the germline V gene. Here the CDR3 reads CASSTGTSGSSYNEQFF.

The rearrangement links TRBV11-2 to TRBJ2-7; the TCRdb call, TRBD1, lacks DNA for checking. CDR3 length: 12 residues. CDR1 SGHAT and CDR2 FQNNGV come from the germline V gene. CDR3 protein: CASSLTVYEQYF.

The chain combines TRBV14 with TRBJ2-7; TCRdb lists TRBD1, though no DNA is available to test this call. This CDR3 has 17 amino acids. CDR1 SGHDN and CDR2 FVKESK come from the germline V gene. The CDR3 here is CASSQALERAPLDEQYF. The full variable domain, its missing parts supplied by reference TRBV14 and TRBJ2-7, is EAGVTQFPSHSVIEKGQTVTLRCDPISGHDNLYWYRRVMGKEIKFLLHFVKESKQDESGMPNNRFLAERTGGTYSTLKVQPAELEDSGVYFCASSQALERAPLDEQYFGPGTRLTVT.

The chain recombines TRBV10-3 with TRBJ2-2. Germline V lookup: CDR1 ENHRY, CDR2 SYGVKD. This CDR3 has 14 residues. The CDR3 spells CAISESGGLGELFF.

V gene TRBV6-6 combines with J gene TRBJ1-1; the D call from TCRdb, TRBD1, cannot be confirmed without DNA. From germline, CDR1 is MNHNY and CDR2 SVGAGI (reference sequence). The CDR3 runs 11 residues. The chain's CDR3 is CASSLGQSDFF.

V is TRBV20-1 and J is TRBJ2-2. The germline V gene encodes CDR1 DFQATT and CDR2 SNEGSKA (reference sequence). The CDR3 has 13 residues. CDR3 sequence reads: CSALAMNTGELFF.

This sequence joins TRBV11-2 and TRBJ2-5. Looked up from germline, CDR1 is SGHAT and CDR2 is FQNNGV. The CDR3 consists of 14 residues. CDR3 sequence reads: CASSHLEDQETQYF.

V is TRBV29-1 and J is TRBJ2-1; TCRdb selects TRBD2, and the lack of DNA leaves this call unchecked. This CDR3 comprises 14 residues. From germline, CDR1 is SQVTM and CDR2 ANQGSEA. CDR3 protein: CSVRSGRAYNEQFF.

The chain links TRBV14 to TRBJ1-2; TCRdb's D gene call, TRBD1, goes unchecked for lack of DNA. Germline V gene lookup returns CDR1 SGHDN and CDR2 FVKESK. The CDR3 contains 15 residues. The chain's CDR3 is CASSQVADIRSGYTF.

V and J are TRBV20-1 and TRBJ2-6; without DNA, the TCRdb call of TRBD1 cannot be checked. The V gene's germline CDR1 is DFQATT and CDR2 SNEGSKA (reference sequence). CDR3 length equals 16 residues. This chain's CDR3 is CSASRDRGSGANVLTF.

The J gene is TRBJ2-2, the V gene TRBV3-1; absent DNA, TCRdb's TRBD2 call cannot be checked. The CDR3 sequence is 17 residues long. The germline gives CDR1 LGHDT, CDR2 YNNKEL (reference sequence). The CDR3 protein is CASSQVTSGMNTGELFF.

Here the CDR3 reads CGSSLVTYEQYF. The rearrangement joins TRBV11-2 to TRBJ2-7. Germline V lookup: CDR1 SGHAT, CDR2 FQNNGV. The CDR3 length is 12 residues. The full variable domain, its missing parts supplied by reference TRBV11-2 and TRBJ2-7, is EAGVAQSPRYKIIEKRQSVAFWCNPISGHATLYWYQQILGQGPKLLIQFQNNGVVDDSQLPKDRFSAERLKGVDSTLKIQPAKLEDSAVYLCGSSLVTYEQYFGPGTRLTVT.

The rearrangement links TRBV7-2 to TRBJ2-1. This CDR3 is 18 amino acids long. From germline, CDR1 is SGHTA and CDR2 FQGNSA. This chain's CDR3 is CASSLVSPQQIAYNEQFF.

The chain recombines TRBV7-9 with TRBJ2-1; TCRdb's assignment of TRBD1 cannot be checked, as there is no DNA. Germline V gives CDR1 SEHNR, CDR2 FQNEAQ (reference sequence). The CDR3 covers 15 residues. The CDR3 region is CASSLVAGDYNEQFF.

The chain recombines TRBV28 with TRBJ1-2; there is no DNA to check the TCRdb D call of TRBD1. The germline V gene has CDR1 MDHEN and CDR2 SYDVKM. The length of the CDR3 is 15 residues. CDR3 in amino acids: CASTPRQGVLGGYTF.